Listed below are T cell receptor beta chains from one sample, sequenced in a study of PD-1 blockade in classical Hodgkin lymphoma. Only in-frame clones appear in the TCRdb table, and some are missing; sequencing was by immunoSEQ multiplex PCR. Among roughly 60,000 clones listed, roughly nine tenths were seen once. The specimen comprised peripheral blood mononuclear cells (PBMCs), sampled before the fourth cycle of nivolumab. These receptors were taken from a human donor with classical Hodgkin lymphoma. The CDR3 runs from the conserved cysteine through the conserved F or W. D genes are given only for firm matches. Clone size is given for some rows only: seen once, a few or many times, or a class if the clone is expanded.

d_call: TRBD2
clone_size: .
j_call: TRBJ2-7
v_call: TRBV6-5
cdr3_aa: CASSRLAGSYEQYF
cdr3_nt: TGTGCCAGCAGTCGTCTAGCGGGATCCTACGAGCAGTACTTC

d_call: .
clone_size: .
j_call: TRBJ2-7
v_call: TRBV7-6
cdr3_aa: CASSPGPGYEQYF
cdr3_nt: TGTGCCAGCAGCCCTGGCCCCGGGTACGAGCAGTACTTC

d_call: .
clone_size: once
j_call: TRBJ1-4
v_call: TRBV2
cdr3_aa: CASNQEIEEEKLFF
cdr3_nt: TGTGCCAGCAATCAGGAAATAGAAGAAGAAAAACTGTTTTTT

d_call: .
clone_size: .
j_call: TRBJ2-2
v_call: TRBV27
cdr3_aa: CASSLFPGELFF
cdr3_nt: TGTGCCAGCAGTTTATTCCCCGGGGAGCTGTTTTTT

d_call: .
clone_size: once
j_call: TRBJ2-7
v_call: TRBV4-1
cdr3_aa: CASSQSGTSYEQYF
cdr3_nt: TGCGCCAGCAGCCAGTCCGGGACCTCCTACGAGCAGTACTTC

d_call: TRBD1
clone_size: once
j_call: TRBJ2-5
v_call: TRBV7-2
cdr3_aa: CASSPRAARGRETQYF
cdr3_nt: TGTGCCAGCAGCCCTAGAGCGGCCAGGGGGCGAGAGACCCAGTACTTC

d_call: TRBD2
clone_size: .
j_call: TRBJ2-3
v_call: TRBV30
cdr3_aa: CAWRAFGLADFPDTQYF
cdr3_nt: TGTGCCTGGAGGGCTTTTGGACTAGCGGACTTCCCAGATACGCAGTATTTT

d_call: .
clone_size: .
j_call: TRBJ2-1
v_call: TRBV29-1
cdr3_aa: CSVGLMVNEQFF
cdr3_nt: TGCAGCGTTGGATTGATGGTAAATGAGCAGTTCTTC

d_call: .
clone_size: .
j_call: TRBJ1-2
v_call: TRBV19
cdr3_aa: CATLNGNNYGYTF
cdr3_nt: TGTGCCACCCTAAATGGAAATAACTATGGCTACACCTTC

d_call: .
clone_size: .
j_call: TRBJ2-6
v_call: TRBV13
cdr3_aa: CASRVSGANVLTF
cdr3_nt: TGTGCCAGCAGGGTTTCTGGGGCCAACGTCCTGACTTTC